This T cell receptor (beta chain) was sequenced for a study of blood T cell repertoires in COVID-19. Whole-study context: Donors in the United States, Italy and Spain gave samples during acute or convalescent COVID-19. Sources were T cells, B-cell-depleted T cells, or PBMCs; the material itself was cDNA or gDNA.

Germline V CDR1 and CDR2: KGHDR, SFDVKD. V dropped 4 bases and J dropped 3; count of bases not matched to a gene: 2. The CDR3 has 15 amino acids. As originally analysed: For nucleated cells, counts were estimated from reference gene primer amplification. Sequenced by immunoSEQ multiplex PCR; TCRdb stores in-frame clones only, minus some. V, J and clone size are those of that table, while D and trimming were read from the DNA. The data show roughly 15,000 clones, with around 94% seen just once and under 9% held by the top ten. The material sequenced was peripheral blood. This receptor was taken from a human donor with active COVID-19. The donor label of this sample is uncertain. V and J are TRBV24-1 and TRBJ2-3, with TRBD2 identical over 11 bases. CDR3 DNA sequence: TGTGCCACCAGTGAGCGGACTAGCGGGACAGATACGCAGTATTTT. It encodes CATSERTSGTDTQYF.